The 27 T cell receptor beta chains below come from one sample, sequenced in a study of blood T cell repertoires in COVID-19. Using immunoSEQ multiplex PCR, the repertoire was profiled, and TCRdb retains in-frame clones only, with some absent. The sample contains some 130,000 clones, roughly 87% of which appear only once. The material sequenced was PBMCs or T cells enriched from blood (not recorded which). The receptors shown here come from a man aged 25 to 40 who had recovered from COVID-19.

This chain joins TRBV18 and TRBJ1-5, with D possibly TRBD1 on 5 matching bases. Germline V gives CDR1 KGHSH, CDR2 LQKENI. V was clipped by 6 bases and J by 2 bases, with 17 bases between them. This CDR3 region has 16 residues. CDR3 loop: CASSPPGDLGNQPQHF. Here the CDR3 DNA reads TGTGCCAGCTCGCCTCCGGGGGACTTGGGCAATCAGCCCCAGCATTTT.

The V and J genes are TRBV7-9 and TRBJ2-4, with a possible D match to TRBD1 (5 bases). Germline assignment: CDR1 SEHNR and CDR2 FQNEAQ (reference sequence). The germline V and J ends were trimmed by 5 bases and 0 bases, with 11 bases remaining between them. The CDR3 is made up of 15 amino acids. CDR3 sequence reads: CASSQDTLAKNIQYF. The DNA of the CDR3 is TGTGCCAGCAGCCAGGACACTCTAGCCAAAAACATTCAGTACTTC.

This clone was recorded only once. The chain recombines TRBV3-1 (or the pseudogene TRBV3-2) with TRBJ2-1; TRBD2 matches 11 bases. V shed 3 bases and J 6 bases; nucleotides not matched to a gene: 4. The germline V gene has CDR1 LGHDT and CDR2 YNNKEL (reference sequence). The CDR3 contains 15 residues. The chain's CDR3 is CASSHSLAGGNEQFF. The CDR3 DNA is TGTGCCAGCAGCCACAGTCTAGCGGGAGGCAATGAGCAGTTCTTC.

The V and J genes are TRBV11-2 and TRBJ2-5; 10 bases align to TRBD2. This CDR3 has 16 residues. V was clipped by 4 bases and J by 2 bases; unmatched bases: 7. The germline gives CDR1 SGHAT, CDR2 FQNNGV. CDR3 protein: CASSSGLAEKQETQYF. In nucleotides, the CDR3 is TGTGCCAGCAGCTCTGGACTAGCGGAGAAGCAAGAGACCCAGTACTTC.

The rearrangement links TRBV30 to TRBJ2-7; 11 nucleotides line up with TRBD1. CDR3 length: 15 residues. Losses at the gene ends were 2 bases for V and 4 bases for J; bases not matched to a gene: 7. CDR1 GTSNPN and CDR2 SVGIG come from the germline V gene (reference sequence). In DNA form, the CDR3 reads TGTGCCTGGAGTCCCGGGACAGGGGGAATATACGAGCAGTACTTC. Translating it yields CAWSPGTGGIYEQYF.

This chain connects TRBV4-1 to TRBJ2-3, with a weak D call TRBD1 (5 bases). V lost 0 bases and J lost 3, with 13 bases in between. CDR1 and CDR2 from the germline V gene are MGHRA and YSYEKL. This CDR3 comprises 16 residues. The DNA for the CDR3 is TGCGCCAGCAGCCAAGATTGGCCAGGGTCGACAGATACGCAGTATTTT. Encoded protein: CASSQDWPGSTDTQYF.

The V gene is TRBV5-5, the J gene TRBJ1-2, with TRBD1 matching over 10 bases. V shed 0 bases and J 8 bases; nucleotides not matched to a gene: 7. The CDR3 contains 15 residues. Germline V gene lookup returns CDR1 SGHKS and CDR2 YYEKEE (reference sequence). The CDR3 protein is CASSLGTGGAEGYTF. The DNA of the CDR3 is TGTGCCAGCAGCTTGGGGACAGGGGGGGCGGAAGGCTACACCTTC.

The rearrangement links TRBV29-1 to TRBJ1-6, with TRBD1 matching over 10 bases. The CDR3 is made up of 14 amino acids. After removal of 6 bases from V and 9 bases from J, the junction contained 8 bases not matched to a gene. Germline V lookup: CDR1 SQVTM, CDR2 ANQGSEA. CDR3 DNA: TGCAGCGTCTCCGGGACAGGGGCGGCTTCACCCCTCCACTTT. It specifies CSVSGTGAASPLHF. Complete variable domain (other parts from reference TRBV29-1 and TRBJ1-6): SAVISQKPSRDICQRGTSLTIQCQVDSQVTMMFWYRQQPGQSLTLIATANQGSEATYESGFVIDKFPISRPNLTFSTLTVSNMSPEDSSIYLCSVSGTGAASPLHFGNGTRLTVT.

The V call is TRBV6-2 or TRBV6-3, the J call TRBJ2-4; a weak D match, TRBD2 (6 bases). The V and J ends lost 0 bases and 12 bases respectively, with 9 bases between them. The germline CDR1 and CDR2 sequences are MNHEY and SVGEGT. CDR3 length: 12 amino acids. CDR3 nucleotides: TGTGCCAGCAGTTACTCGCCGGGAGATCAGTACTTC. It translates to CASSYSPGDQYF.

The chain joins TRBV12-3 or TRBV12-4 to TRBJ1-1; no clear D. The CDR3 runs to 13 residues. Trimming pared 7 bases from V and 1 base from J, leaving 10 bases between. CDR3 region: CASIRGRNTEAFF. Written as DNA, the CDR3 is TGTGCCAGCATTAGAGGGAGGAACACTGAAGCTTTCTTT.

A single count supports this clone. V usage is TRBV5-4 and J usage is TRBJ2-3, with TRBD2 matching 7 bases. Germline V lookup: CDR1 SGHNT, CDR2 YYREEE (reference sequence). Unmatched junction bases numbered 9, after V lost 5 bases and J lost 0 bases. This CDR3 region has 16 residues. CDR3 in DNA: TGTGCCAGCAGACGCTGGATTAGCGGGAGCACAGATACGCAGTATTTT. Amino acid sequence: CASRRWISGSTDTQYF. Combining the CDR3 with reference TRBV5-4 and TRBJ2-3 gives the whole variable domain ETGVTQSPTHLIKTRGQQVTLRCSSQSGHNTVSWYQQALGQGPQFIFQYYREEENGRGNFPPRFSGLQFPNYSSELNVNALELDDSALYLCASRRWISGSTDTQYFGPGTRLTVL.

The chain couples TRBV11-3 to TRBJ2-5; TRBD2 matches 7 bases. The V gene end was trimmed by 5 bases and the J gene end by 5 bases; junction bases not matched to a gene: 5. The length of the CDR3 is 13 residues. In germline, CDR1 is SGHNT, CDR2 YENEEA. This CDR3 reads CASSLGTKETQYF. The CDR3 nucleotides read TGTGCCAGCAGCCTCGGGACTAAGGAGACCCAGTACTTC.

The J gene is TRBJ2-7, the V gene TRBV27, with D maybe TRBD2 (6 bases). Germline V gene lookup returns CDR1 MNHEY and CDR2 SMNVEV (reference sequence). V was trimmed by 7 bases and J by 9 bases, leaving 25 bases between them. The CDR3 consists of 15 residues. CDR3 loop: CASMRGTRDATSQYF. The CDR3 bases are TGTGCCAGCATGCGGGGTACCCGGGACGCGACGTCGCAGTACTTC.

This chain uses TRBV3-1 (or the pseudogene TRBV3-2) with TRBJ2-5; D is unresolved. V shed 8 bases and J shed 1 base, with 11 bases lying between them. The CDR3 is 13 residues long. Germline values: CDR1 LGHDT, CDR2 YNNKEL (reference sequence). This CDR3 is CASLGRFQETQYF. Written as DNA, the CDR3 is TGTGCCAGCCTCGGTCGGTTCCAAGAGACCCAGTACTTC.

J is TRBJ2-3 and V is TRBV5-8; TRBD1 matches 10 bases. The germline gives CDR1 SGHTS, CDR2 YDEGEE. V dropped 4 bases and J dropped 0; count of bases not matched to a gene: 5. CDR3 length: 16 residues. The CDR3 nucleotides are TGTGCCAGCAGCCAGGGACAGGGGTTGAGCACAGATACGCAGTATTTT. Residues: CASSQGQGLSTDTQYF.

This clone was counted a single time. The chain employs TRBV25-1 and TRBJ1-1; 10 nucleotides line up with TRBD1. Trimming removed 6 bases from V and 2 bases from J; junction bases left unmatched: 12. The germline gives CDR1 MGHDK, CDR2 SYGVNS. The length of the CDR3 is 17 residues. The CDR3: CASRRTGTGAINTEAFF. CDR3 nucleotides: TGTGCCAGCAGGAGGACCGGGACAGGGGCGATCAACACTGAAGCTTTCTTT.

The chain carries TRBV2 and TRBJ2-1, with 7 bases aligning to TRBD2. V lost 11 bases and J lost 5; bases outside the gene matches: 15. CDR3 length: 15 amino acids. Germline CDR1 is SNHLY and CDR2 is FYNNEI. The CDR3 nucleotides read TGTGCCGGCCTTCCTACTAGCGTGGCGGACAATGAGCAGTTCTTC. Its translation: CAGLPTSVADNEQFF.

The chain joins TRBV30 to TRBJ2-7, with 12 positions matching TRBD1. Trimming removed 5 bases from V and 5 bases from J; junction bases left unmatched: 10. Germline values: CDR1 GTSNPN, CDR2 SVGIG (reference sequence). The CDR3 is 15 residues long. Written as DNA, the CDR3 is TGTGCCTGGGGGGACAGGGGGCGCACTGTCCACGAGCAGTACTTC. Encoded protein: CAWGDRGRTVHEQYF. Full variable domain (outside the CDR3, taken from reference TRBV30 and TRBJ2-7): SQTIHQWPATLVQPVGSPLSLECTVEGTSNPNLYWYRQAAGRGLQLLFYSVGIGQISSEVPQNLSASRPQDRQFILSSKKLLLSDSGFYLCAWGDRGRTVHEQYFGPGTRLTVT.

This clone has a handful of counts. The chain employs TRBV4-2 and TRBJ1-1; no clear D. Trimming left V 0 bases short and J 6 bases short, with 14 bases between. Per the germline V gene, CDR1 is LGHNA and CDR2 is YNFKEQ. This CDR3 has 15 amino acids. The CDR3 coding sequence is TGTGCCAGCAGCCAAGATCTCTACCGACGGGCTGAAGCTTTCTTT. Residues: CASSQDLYRRAEAFF.

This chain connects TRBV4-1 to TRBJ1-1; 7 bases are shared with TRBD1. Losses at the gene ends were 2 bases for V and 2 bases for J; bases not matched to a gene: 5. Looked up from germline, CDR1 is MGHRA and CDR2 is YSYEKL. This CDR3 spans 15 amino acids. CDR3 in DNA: TGCGCCAGCAGCCAAACGACAGGGAGCAACACTGAAGCTTTCTTT. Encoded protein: CASSQTTGSNTEAFF.

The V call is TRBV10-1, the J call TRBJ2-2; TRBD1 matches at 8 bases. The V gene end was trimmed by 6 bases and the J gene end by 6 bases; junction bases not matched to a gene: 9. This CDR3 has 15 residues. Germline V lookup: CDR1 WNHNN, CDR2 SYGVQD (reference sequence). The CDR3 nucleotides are TGCGCCAGCAGAGGAGGACAGGGCATGTCCGGGGAGCTGTTTTTT. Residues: CASRGGQGMSGELFF.

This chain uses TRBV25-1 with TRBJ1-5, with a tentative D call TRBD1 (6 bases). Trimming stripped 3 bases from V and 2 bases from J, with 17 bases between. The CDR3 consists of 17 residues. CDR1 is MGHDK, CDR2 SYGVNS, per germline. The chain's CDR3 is CASSDDFGGPGNQPQHF. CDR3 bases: TGTGCCAGCAGTGACGATTTCGGGGGGCCGGGCAATCAGCCCCAGCATTTT.

CDR3 protein: CASSPFSGGEGNEQFF. CDR3 DNA: TGTGCCAGCAGCCCATTTAGCGGGGGGGAGGGCAATGAGCAGTTCTTC. This chain uses TRBV7-2 with TRBJ2-1, with 11 bases lining up with TRBD2. The V gene end was trimmed by 5 bases and the J gene end by 6 bases; junction bases not matched to a gene: 9. Germline V lookup: CDR1 SGHTA, CDR2 FQGNSA. The CDR3 consists of 16 residues.

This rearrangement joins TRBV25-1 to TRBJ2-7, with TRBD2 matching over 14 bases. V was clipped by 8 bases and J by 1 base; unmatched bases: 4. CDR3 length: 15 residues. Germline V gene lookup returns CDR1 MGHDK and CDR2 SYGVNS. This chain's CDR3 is CASGRTSGGSYEQYF. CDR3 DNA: TGTGCCAGCGGGAGGACTAGCGGGGGGTCCTACGAGCAGTACTTC.

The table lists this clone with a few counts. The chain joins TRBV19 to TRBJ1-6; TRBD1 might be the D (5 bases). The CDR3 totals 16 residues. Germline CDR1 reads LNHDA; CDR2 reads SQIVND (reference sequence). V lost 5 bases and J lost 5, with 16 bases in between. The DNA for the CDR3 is TGTGCCAGTAGTTCCAATGGGGCAGGCGATAATTCACCCCTCCACTTT. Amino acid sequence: CASSSNGAGDNSPLHF.

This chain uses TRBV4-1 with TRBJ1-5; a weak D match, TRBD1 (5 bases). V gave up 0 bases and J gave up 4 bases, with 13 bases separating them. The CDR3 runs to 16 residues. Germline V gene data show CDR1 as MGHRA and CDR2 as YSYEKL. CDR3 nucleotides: TGCGCCAGCAGCCAAGATCTAGGGGCCCTGAATCAGCCCCAGCATTTT. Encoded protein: CASSQDLGALNQPQHF.

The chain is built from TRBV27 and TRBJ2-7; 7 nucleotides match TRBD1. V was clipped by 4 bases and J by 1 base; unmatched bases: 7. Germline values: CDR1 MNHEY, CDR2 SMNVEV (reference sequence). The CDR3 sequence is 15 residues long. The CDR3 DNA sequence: TGTGCCAGCAGTTGGGGAGCAGGGGGTTCCTACGAGCAGTACTTC. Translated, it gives CASSWGAGGSYEQYF.